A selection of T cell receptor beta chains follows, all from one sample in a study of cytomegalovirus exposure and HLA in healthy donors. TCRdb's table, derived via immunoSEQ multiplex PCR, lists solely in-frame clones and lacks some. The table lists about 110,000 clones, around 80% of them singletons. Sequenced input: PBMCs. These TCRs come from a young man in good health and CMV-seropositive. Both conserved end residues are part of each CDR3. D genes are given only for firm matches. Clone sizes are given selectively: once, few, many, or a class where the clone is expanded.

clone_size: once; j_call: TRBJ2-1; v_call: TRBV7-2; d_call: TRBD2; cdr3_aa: CASSLMRGGSYNEQFF; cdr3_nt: TGTGCCAGCAGCTTAATGCGGGGGGGCTCCTACAATGAGCAGTTCTTC
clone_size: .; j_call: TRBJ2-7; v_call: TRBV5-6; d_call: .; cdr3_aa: CASSFSNYEQYF; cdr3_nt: TGTGCCAGCAGCTTCTCTAACTACGAGCAGTACTTC
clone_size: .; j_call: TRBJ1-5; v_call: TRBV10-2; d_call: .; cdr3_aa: CASSGTTGGPQHF; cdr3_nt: TGCGCCAGCAGTGGAACGACCGGGGGGCCCCAGCATTTT
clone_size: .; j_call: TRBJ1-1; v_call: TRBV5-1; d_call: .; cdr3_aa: CASSLEANTEAFF; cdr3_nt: TGCGCCAGCAGCTTGGAAGCCAACACTGAAGCTTTCTTT
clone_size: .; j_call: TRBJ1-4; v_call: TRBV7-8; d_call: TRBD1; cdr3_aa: CASTPGKGAGTNEKLFF; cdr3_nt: TGTGCCAGCACCCCTGGGAAGGGGGCGGGAACTAATGAAAAACTGTTTTTT
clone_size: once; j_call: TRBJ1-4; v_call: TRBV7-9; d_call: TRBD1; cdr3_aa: CASSLVGQVEKLFF; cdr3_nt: TGTGCCAGCAGCTTAGTGGGACAGGTTGAAAAACTGTTTTTT
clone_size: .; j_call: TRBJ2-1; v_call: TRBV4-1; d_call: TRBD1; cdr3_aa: CASSKIRDRSYNEQFF; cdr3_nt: TGCGCCAGCAGCAAAATCCGGGACAGGTCATACAATGAGCAGTTCTTC
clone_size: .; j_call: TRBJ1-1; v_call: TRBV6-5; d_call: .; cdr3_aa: CASSHRTERDTEAFF; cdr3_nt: TGTGCCAGCAGCCATAGGACAGAGAGGGACACTGAAGCTTTCTTT
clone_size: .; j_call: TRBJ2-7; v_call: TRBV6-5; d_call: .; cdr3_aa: CASSYGTPYQEQYF; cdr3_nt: TGTGCCAGCAGTTACGGGACACCATACCAAGAGCAGTACTTC
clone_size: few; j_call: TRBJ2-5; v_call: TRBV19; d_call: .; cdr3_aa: CASSPGWSAKMLQETQYF; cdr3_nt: TGTGCCAGTAGTCCTGGTTGGAGCGCAAAAATGCTACAAGAGACCCAGTACTTC
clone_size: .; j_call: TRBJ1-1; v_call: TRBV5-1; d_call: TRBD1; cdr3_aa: CASSTGGRTEAFF; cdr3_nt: TGCGCCAGCAGTACAGGGGGCCGGACTGAAGCTTTCTTT
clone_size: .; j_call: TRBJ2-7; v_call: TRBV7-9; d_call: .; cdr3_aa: CSSTEGGLSYEQYF; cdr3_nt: TGTTCCAGCACCGAAGGAGGACTCTCCTACGAGCAGTACTTC
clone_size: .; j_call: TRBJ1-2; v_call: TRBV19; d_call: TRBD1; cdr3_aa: CASSIRSRQGYGYTF; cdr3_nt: TGTGCCAGTAGTATAAGGTCTCGACAGGGGTATGGCTACACCTTC
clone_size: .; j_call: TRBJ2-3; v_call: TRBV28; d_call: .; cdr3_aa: CASDHGRGVPLGHTDTQYF; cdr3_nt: TGTGCCAGCGATCATGGGCGGGGAGTACCCCTAGGCCACACAGATACGCAGTATTTT
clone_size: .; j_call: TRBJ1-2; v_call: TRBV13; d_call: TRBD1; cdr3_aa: CASSSGTGGHGYTF; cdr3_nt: TGTGCCAGCAGCTCCGGGACAGGGGGCCATGGCTACACCTTC
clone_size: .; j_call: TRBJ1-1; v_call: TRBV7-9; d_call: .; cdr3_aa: CSSRAEATEAFF; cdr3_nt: TGTTCCAGCAGAGCAGAGGCCACTGAAGCTTTCTTT
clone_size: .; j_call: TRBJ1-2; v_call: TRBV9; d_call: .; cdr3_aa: CASSVGGHTNYGYTF; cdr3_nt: TGTGCCAGCAGCGTAGGAGGCCATACTAACTATGGCTACACCTTC
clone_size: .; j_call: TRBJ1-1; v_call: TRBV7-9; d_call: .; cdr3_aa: CASSHAHPTEAFF; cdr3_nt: TGTGCCAGCAGTCACGCACACCCCACTGAAGCTTTCTTT
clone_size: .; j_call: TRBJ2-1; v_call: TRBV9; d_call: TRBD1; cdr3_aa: CASNPTGGAYNEQFF; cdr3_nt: TGTGCCAGCAACCCGACAGGGGGCGCCTACAATGAGCAGTTCTTC
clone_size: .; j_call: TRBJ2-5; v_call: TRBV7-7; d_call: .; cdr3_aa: CASSPLEGETQYF; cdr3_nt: TGTGCTAGCAGCCCCCTCGAGGGAGAGACCCAGTACTTC
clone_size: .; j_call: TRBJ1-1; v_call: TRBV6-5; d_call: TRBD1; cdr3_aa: CASSYTLQGAAEAFF; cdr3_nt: TGTGCCAGCAGTTACACCCTACAGGGGGCCGCTGAAGCTTTCTTT
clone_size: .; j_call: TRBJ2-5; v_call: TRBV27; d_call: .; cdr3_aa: CASSLSGPGRETQYF; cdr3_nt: TGTGCCAGCAGTTTATCCGGACCAGGGCGGGAGACCCAGTACTTC
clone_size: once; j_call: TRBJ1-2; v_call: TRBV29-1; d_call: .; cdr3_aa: CSVDGSGYYGYTF; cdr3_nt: TGCAGCGTTGACGGTTCAGGGTACTATGGCTACACCTTC
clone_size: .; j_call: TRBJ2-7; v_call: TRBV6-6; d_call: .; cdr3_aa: CASSYSTREDRYEQYF; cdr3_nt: TGTGCCAGCAGTTACTCGACCCGGGAAGACCGCTACGAGCAGTACTTC
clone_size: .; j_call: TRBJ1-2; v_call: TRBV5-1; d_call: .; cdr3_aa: CASSPEIFNYGYTF; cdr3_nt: TGCGCCAGCAGCCCGGAGATTTTTAACTATGGCTACACCTTC
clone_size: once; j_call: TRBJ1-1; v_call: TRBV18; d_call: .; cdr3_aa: CASSPGARSEAFF; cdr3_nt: TGTGCCAGCTCACCGGGGGCGAGATCTGAAGCTTTCTTT
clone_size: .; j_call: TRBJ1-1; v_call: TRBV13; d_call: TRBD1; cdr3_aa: CASSLLDRAGEAFF; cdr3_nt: TGTGCCAGCAGCCTACTGGACAGGGCAGGTGAAGCTTTCTTT
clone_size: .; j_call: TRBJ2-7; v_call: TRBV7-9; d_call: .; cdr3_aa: CSSSLVRDSYYEQYF; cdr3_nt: TGTTCCAGCAGCTTAGTAAGAGACAGCTACTACGAGCAGTACTTC
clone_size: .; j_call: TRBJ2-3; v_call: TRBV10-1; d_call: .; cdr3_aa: CASRPGSPGDTQYF; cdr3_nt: TGCGCCAGCAGACCGGGGAGCCCGGGAGATACGCAGTATTTT
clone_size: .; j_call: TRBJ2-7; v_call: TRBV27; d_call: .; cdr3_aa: CASSSRGTYEQYF; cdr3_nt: TGTGCCAGCAGTTCCCGGGGGACCTACGAGCAGTACTTC
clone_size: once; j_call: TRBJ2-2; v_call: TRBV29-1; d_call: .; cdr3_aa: CSVAVTGELFF; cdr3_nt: TGCAGCGTTGCAGTCACCGGGGAGCTGTTTTTT
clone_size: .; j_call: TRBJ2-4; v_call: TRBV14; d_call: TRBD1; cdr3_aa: CASSRDRASNIQYF; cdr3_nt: TGTGCCAGCAGCCGGGACAGGGCCTCAAACATTCAGTACTTC
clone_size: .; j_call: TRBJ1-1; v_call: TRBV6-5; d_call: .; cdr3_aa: CASSFQENTEAFF; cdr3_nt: TGTGCCAGCAGTTTTCAGGAGAACACTGAAGCTTTCTTT
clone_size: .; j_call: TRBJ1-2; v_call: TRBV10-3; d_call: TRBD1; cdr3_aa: CAISPRQGIVVGYTF; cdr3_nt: TGTGCCATCAGTCCAAGACAGGGGATTGTTGTTGGCTACACCTTC
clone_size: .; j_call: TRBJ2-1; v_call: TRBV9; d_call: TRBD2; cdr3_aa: CASSVASGGGVDEQFF; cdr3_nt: TGTGCCAGCAGCGTAGCTAGCGGGGGGGGAGTCGATGAGCAGTTCTTC
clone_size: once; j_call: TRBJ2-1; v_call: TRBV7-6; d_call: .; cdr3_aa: CASSLASNEQFF; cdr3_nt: TGTGCCAGCAGCCTGGCTAGTAATGAGCAGTTCTTC
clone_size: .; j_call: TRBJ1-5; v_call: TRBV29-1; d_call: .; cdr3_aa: CSAGGTDQPQHF; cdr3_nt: TGCAGCGCTGGGGGGACGGATCAGCCCCAGCATTTT
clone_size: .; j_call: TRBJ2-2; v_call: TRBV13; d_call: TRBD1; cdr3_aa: CASSLPGTGIAGELFF; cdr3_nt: TGTGCCAGCAGCTTGCCCGGGACAGGGATCGCCGGGGAGCTGTTTTTT
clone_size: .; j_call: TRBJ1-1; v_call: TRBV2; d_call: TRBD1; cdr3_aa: CASSGRQGKAFF; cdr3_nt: TGTGCCAGCAGTGGCAGACAGGGGAAAGCTTTCTTT
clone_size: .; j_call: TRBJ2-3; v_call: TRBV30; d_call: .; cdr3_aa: CAWSPPGGTDTQYF; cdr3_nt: TGTGCCTGGAGTCCCCCCGGGGGCACAGATACGCAGTATTTT
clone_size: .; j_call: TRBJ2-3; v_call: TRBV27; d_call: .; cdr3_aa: CASSFPQSAGSTDTQYF; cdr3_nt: TGTGCCAGCAGTTTTCCCCAGTCGGCCGGGAGCACAGATACGCAGTATTTT
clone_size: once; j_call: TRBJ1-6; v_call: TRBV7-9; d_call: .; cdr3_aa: CASSLGAASPYNSPLHF; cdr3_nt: TGTGCCAGCAGCTTAGGCGCGGCCTCTCCCTATAATTCACCCCTCCACTTT
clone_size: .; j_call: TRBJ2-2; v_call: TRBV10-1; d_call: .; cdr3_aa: CASMKDEILNTGELFF; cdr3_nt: TGCGCCAGCATGAAAGATGAGATTCTGAACACCGGGGAGCTGTTTTTT
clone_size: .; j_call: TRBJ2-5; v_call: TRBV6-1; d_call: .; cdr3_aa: CASRGTNQETQYF; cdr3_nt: TGTGCCAGCCGCGGGACCAACCAAGAGACCCAGTACTTC
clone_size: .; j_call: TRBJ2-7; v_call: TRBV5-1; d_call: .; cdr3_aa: CASSLVWGSQDEQYF; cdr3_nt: TGCGCCAGCAGCTTGGTATGGGGCTCCCAAGACGAGCAGTACTTC
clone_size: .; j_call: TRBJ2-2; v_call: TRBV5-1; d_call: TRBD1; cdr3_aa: CASSLTGQGHTGELFF; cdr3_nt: TGCGCCAGCAGCTTGACTGGACAGGGTCACACCGGGGAGCTGTTTTTT
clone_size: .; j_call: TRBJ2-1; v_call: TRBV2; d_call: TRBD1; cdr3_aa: CASSGQTGGAEQFF; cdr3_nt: TGTGCCAGCAGTGGACAAACAGGGGGCGCCGAGCAGTTCTTC
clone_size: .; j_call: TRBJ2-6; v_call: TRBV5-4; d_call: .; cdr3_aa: CASSPWATGANVLTF; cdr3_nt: TGTGCCAGCAGCCCTTGGGCGACTGGGGCCAACGTCCTGACTTTC
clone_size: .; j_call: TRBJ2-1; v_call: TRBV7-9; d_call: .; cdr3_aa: CASSLDLSFLGNEQFF; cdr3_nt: TGTGCCAGCAGCTTAGATCTCAGCTTCCTAGGCAATGAGCAGTTCTTC
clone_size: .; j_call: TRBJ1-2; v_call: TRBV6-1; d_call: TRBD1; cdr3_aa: CASSRDSRANYGYTF; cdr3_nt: TGTGCCAGCAGTAGGGACAGCAGAGCTAACTATGGCTACACCTTC
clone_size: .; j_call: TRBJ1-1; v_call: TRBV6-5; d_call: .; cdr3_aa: CASSYHNTQNTEAFF; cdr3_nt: TGTGCCAGCAGTTACCACAACACGCAAAACACTGAAGCTTTCTTT
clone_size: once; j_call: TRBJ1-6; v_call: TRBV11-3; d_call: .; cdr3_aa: CASSLDRTSHGGNSPLHF; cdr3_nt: TGTGCCAGCAGCTTAGATCGGACATCTCACGGGGGTAATTCACCCCTCCACTTT
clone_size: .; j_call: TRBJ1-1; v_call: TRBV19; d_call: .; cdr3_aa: CASSSGGVEGLLEAFF; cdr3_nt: TGTGCCAGTAGCTCAGGAGGGGTCGAGGGGTTACTTGAAGCTTTCTTT
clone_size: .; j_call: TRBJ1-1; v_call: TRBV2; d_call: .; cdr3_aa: CASSGPRSGSFF; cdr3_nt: TGTGCCAGCAGTGGCCCCCGATCTGGGAGCTTCTTT
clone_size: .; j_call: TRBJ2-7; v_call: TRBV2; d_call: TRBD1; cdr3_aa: CASTDRGSTYEQYF; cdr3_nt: TGTGCCAGTACGGACAGGGGGTCAACCTACGAGCAGTACTTC